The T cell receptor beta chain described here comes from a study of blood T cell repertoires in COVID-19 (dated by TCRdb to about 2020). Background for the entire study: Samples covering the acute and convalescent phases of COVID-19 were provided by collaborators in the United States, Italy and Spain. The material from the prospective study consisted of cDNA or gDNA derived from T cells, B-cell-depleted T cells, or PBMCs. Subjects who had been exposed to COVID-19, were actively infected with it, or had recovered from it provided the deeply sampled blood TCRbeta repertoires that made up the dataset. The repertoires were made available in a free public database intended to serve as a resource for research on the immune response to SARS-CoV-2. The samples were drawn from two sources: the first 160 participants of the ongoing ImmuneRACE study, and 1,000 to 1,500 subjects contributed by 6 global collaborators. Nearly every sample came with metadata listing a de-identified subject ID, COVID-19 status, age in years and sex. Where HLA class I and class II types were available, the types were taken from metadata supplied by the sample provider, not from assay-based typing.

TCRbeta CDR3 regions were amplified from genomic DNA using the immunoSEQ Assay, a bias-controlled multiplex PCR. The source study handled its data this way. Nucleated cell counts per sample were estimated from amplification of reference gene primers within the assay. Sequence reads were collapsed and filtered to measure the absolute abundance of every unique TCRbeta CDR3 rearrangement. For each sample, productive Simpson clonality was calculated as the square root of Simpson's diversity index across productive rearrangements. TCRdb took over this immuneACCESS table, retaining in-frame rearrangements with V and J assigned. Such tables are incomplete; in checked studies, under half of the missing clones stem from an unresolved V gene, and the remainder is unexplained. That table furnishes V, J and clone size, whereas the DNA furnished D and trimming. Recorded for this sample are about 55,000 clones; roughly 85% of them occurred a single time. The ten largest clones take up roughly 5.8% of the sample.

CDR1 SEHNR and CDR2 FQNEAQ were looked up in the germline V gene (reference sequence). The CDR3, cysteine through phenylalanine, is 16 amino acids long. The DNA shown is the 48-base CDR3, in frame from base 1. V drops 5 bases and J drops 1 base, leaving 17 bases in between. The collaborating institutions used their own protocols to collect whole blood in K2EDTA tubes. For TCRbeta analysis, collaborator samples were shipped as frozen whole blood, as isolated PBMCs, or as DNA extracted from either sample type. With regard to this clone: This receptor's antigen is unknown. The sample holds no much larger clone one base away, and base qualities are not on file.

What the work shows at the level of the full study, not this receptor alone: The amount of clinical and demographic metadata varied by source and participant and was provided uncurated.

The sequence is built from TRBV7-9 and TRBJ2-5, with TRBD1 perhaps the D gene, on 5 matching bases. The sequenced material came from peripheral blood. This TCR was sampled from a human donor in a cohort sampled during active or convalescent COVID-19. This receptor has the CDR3 CASSAPPGAFQETQYF. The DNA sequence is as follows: TGTGCCAGCAGCGCCCCTCCTGGGGCCTTCCAAGAGACCCAGTACTTC.